This record looks at one T cell receptor (beta chain) sequence and its context. The antigen remains undetermined. Method: immunoSEQ multiplex PCR; TCRdb's copy keeps in-frame clones and lacks some. The repertoire holds hundreds of thousands of clones, with 88% as singletons. This sample is part of a study of Ad26.COV2.S vaccination and SARS-CoV-2 variants. Overall study context: Donor joined the COV1001 Ad26.COV2.S trial arm.

Findings and caveats of the study: The TCR breadth and depth analyses may have produced an underestimate of total T cell responses.

Described treatment: over 15 received Ad26.COV2.S at low or high dose, single or two shots; about 5 received placebo; per-sample allocation not given. Sample collection was performed on day 63 after the first vaccine or placebo injection. In Boston, the donor was an adult between 18-55 years of age. An Ad26 vector that expressed Wuhan-strain SARS-CoV-2 spike constituted the vaccine. Germline V gene lookup returns CDR1 LGHNA and CDR2 YSLEER. The length of the CDR3 is 15 residues. Trimming cost V 3 bases and J 6 bases; bases outside gene matches: 8. The J gene is TRBJ1-1, the V gene TRBV4-3, with 9 bases lining up with TRBD1. The clonotype comes from a person between 18 and 65 years old who received the Ad26.COV2.S COVID-19 vaccine or a placebo. Sequenced material: peripheral blood, taken in a trial of Ad26.COV2.S vaccine versus placebo. CDR3 residues: CASSQDRGYVPEAFF. CDR3 nucleotides: TGCGCCAGCAGCCAGGACAGGGGATACGTCCCTGAAGCTTTCTTT.